This TCR beta chain was documented in a study of shared clonotypes between healthy human individuals (dated by TCRdb to the early 2020s). As for the study more broadly: Three men and a couple of women, aged 18 to 49 years, made up the cohort. Per donor, three plates each were used for CD4 naive and CD4 memory, two for CD8 naive, and one for CD8 memory. To increase sequencing depth and limit assay-specific biases, different laboratories used diverse techniques to prepare libraries and sequence TCR repertoires. The study deeply sequenced blood TCR repertoires of about 5 healthy adults to estimate repertoire size and the extent of clonotype sharing between individuals. Each donor's leukapheresis produced roughly between roughly 0.85 and 10 billion PBMCs.

Note on this clone: The specificity of this receptor is unknown. It has no much larger one-base neighbor in the sample; base qualities were not kept.

From the germline V gene, CDR1 is SGHDT and CDR2 is YYEEEE. The junction shows trimming of 4 bases on V and 5 bases on J, and the gene matches do not reach 7 bases of it. Including the terminal cysteine and phenylalanine, the CDR3 comprises 14 residues. The CDR3 DNA has 42 bases and is translated from base 1. The investigation overall reported the following: About 5% of naive CD4, 3.5% of naive CD8, roughly 2.5% of memory CD4, and more than 0.35% of memory CD8 clonotypes were shared across several donors. Pairwise subsampling indicated that sequencing depth was expected to affect the degree of clonotype sharing among donors. Clonotypes shared by all four sorted-subset donors showed higher generation probabilities than non-shared clonotypes. Because the study included only a small number of donors, the genetic and exposure-history diversity represented was limited. Estimated clonotype richness was generally larger for naive than for memory subsets. Even with the large sequencing depth, rarefaction of the sorted-subset datasets indicated that sequencing was incomplete. Sampling was restricted to blood, and TCR repertoires in tissues likely differ from the TCR repertoires found in blood.

TCR CDR3 regions were amplified from genomic DNA by multiplex PCR using the deep immunoSEQ assay. Extracted genomic DNA from each cell subset was spread evenly across all wells of several immunoSEQ 96-well plates, with each plate serving as a replicate. For sorted subsets, each replicate PCR was loaded with around 200 ng genomic DNA, equivalent to about 33,000 T cell genomes. Purified libraries were measured with a Qubit 3.0 fluorometer, size-checked on a Bioanalyzer 2100, and measured again with the KAPA Library Quantification kit. Each immunoSEQ 96-well plate was sequenced on its own single-read 150-cycle Illumina NextSeq 550 flow cell. The authors' pipeline ran thus. Because the immunoSEQ output included only junctional sequences and no quality scores, the filtering could not be the same as the filtering used for full-length reads. To assign V/J genes and CDR3, sequences were annotated against IMGT germline references using PyIR, a Python wrapper for IgBLAST v1.9. Any read was removed if the V/J assignment was weak (E-value above 1e-6), the CDR3 was missing, or the read contained stop codons, out-of-frame junctions, or ambiguous translated residues. V3J clonotypes were defined as sequences sharing an identical inferred V gene, J gene, and CDR3 amino acid sequence. Percentage overlap between repertoires was calculated by dividing the number of shared unique clonotypes by the size of the smaller repertoire. RTK rarefaction, the Chao1 estimator, and Recon v2.1 estimates of unobserved clonotypes were used to assess repertoire richness. OLGA was used to compute generation probabilities for all TCRbeta clonotypes that the gDNA method yielded from a handful of donors. Not all clones reach the TCRdb copy of this immuneACCESS table, which keeps in-frame sequences only. Checked studies attribute under half of the gap to unresolved V genes and leave the rest unexplained. V and J calls and clone size follow that table, whereas D and trimming were derived from the DNA. Present in this sample are around 2,000,000 clones, 85% to 95% of which were seen just once. The ten top clones hold about 0.13% of the sample.

The donors were healthy, HIV-negative adults who had no recently reported acute infections or vaccinations. Every donor was a Caucasian adult living in Nashville, Tennessee, USA. CD4+ T cells were enriched by magnetic negative selection; naive cells were then positively selected on CD45RA, and the negative fraction formed the memory subset. Blood was collected by leukapheresis, and PBMCs were isolated by Ficoll-Histopaque density gradient centrifugation and then cryopreserved in liquid nitrogen vapor phase. Purity and quantity of every magnetically sorted T cell population were checked by analytical flow cytometry. Genomic DNA was isolated from each sorted fraction and quantified by UV absorbance on a Nanodrop 2000c.

This clonotype was obtained from a man aged 18 to 30 in good health. The chain couples TRBV5-6 to TRBJ1-1; 8 junctional bases match TRBD1. Sequenced sample: naive CD4+ T cells sorted from blood. In the paper's terms, the cell subset or site label means: CD45RA+ positively selected. The CDR3 amino acid sequence is: CASSLPGQGTEAFF. The nucleotide sequence reads as follows: TGTGCCAGCAGCCTCCCAGGACAGGGAACTGAAGCTTTCTTT.